The 29 T cell receptor beta chains listed next were all sequenced from one sample in a study of cytomegalovirus exposure and HLA in healthy donors. Produced via immunoSEQ multiplex PCR; TCRdb's table is partial and in-frame only. The data contain 65,000 or so clones, 92% of them singletons. Sample: PBMCs. The receptor source for this set is a woman younger than 35 in good health and CMV-seronegative.

CDR3 region: CAINRQGEDEQYF. The CDR3, as DNA: TGTGCCATCAATAGACAGGGGGAAGACGAGCAGTACTTC. This chain uses TRBV10-3 with TRBJ2-7; TRBD1 aligns across 9 bases. V was pared by 7 bases and J by 5 bases, with 6 bases of the junction left unmatched. CDR1 and CDR2 (germline): ENHRY, SYGVKD. This CDR3 region has 13 residues.

This chain uses TRBV5-6 with TRBJ1-2; a possible D gene is TRBD1 (6 bases). The CDR3 covers 12 residues. V was cut by 4 bases and J by 14 bases, with 18 bases left in between. Germline lookup yields CDR1 SGHDT and CDR2 YYEEEE. CDR3 nucleotides: TGTGCCAGCAGCGAGGATTTGGGGGCGGAGACCTTC. Residues: CASSEDLGAETF.

CDR3 sequence reads: CASSSPLGGFYEQYF. CDR3 nucleotides: TGTGCCAGCAGTTCCCCGTTAGGCGGATTCTACGAGCAGTACTTC. The chain uses TRBV6-1 and TRBJ2-7; D not resolved. Germline V gene data show CDR1 as MNHNS and CDR2 as SASEGT. The CDR3 consists of 15 residues. The V end lost 5 bases, the J end lost 3 bases, and 17 bases lay between the germline ends.

This chain connects TRBV19 to TRBJ2-1, with 9 bases matching TRBD1. After removal of 5 bases from V and 9 bases from J, the junction contained 8 bases not matched to a gene. The CDR3 spans 14 residues. The germline V gene encodes CDR1 LNHDA and CDR2 SQIVND (reference sequence). The CDR3 DNA sequence: TGTGCCAGTAGTCCGGGACAGGGCGGGTTTGAGCAGTTCTTC. Amino acids: CASSPGQGGFEQFF.

The chain recombines TRBV4-1 with TRBJ2-5, with TRBD2 matching over 10 bases. Germline trimming cut 3 bases from V and 4 bases from J; bases unmatched to any gene: 5. The CDR3 totals 15 residues. Germline-derived CDR1 and CDR2 are MGHRA and YSYEKL. This CDR3 is CASSQGAGGVETQYF. DNA of the CDR3: TGCGCCAGCAGCCAGGGAGCGGGGGGGGTAGAGACCCAGTACTTC.

The genes are TRBV6-5 and TRBJ1-1; possibly TRBD1 for D (6 bases). Germline V gene lookup returns CDR1 MNHEY and CDR2 SVGAGI. The V end was cut by 5 bases, the J end by 1 base, with 11 bases between. This CDR3 has 14 amino acids. The CDR3 DNA sequence: TGTGCCAGCAGTCGCCGGGGACAGAACACTGAAGCTTTCTTT. Translation gives CASSRRGQNTEAFF.

V is TRBV19 and J is TRBJ1-5; D is unresolved. The germline gives CDR1 LNHDA, CDR2 SQIVND (reference sequence). Trimming took off 6 bases at V and 1 base at J, with 13 bases between the two ends. This CDR3 spans 15 amino acids. CDR3 in DNA: TGTGCCAGTAGATACGACACAGTCAGCAATCAGCCCCAGCATTTT. This translates into CASRYDTVSNQPQHF.

The V call is TRBV28, the J call TRBJ2-7; 9 bases map to TRBD2. The ends lost 6 bases at V and 0 bases at J; junction bases unmatched: 15. The CDR3 is made up of 18 amino acids. CDR1 and CDR2 from the germline V gene are MDHEN and SYDVKM. CDR3 nucleotide sequence: TGTGCCAGCAGCCCAAGGGGTAGCGGGGGTCCCAGCTCCTACGAGCAGTACTTC. Amino acid sequence: CASSPRGSGGPSSYEQYF.

A single count supports this clone. CDR3 in DNA: TGTGCCAGCAGTTACGGAGTGTATACCGGGGAGCTGTTTTTT. This codes for CASSYGVYTGELFF. The chain joins TRBV6-5 to TRBJ2-2; no clear D. CDR1 MNHEY and CDR2 SVGAGI come from the germline V gene. V gave up 2 bases and J gave up 5 bases, with 9 bases separating them. This CDR3 comprises 14 residues.

The chain is built from TRBV2 and TRBJ1-1; possible D gene TRBD1, 6 bases. In germline, CDR1 is SNHLY, CDR2 FYNNEI. Trimming took 3 bases from V and 7 from J, leaving 15 bases between them. This CDR3 spans 14 amino acids. The CDR3, as DNA: TGTGCCAGCAGTGACGACAGGTCAAACGGTGAAGCTTTCTTT. Protein sequence: CASSDDRSNGEAFF.

The CDR3 reads CASSHLGVNTEAFF. The CDR3 DNA is TGCGCCAGCAGCCACCTAGGAGTAAACACTGAAGCTTTCTTT. V gene TRBV4-1 combines with J gene TRBJ1-1; D unresolved. Trimming took off 3 bases at V and 2 bases at J, with 10 bases between the two ends. This CDR3 comprises 14 residues. Germline-derived CDR1 and CDR2 are MGHRA and YSYEKL.

The chain is built from TRBV29-1 and TRBJ1-1; D perhaps matches TRBD1 (5 bases). The CDR3 is made up of 12 amino acids. CDR1 and CDR2 from the germline V gene are SQVTM and ANQGSEA. The V and J ends lost 7 bases and 8 bases respectively, with 17 bases between them. The CDR3 DNA follows: TGCAGCGGCCGGGGACTCGGGTCGGAAGCTTTCTTT. Residues: CSGRGLGSEAFF.

The chain couples TRBV7-8 to TRBJ1-1; a weak D match, TRBD1 (6 bases). Germline V gene data show CDR1 as SGHVS and CDR2 as FQNEAQ. V lost 0 bases and J 5 bases, leaving 13 bases between the germline ends. There are 15 residues in the CDR3. The CDR3 spells CASSLAEGQFTEAFF. CDR3 in DNA: TGTGCCAGCAGCTTAGCCGAGGGACAATTTACTGAAGCTTTCTTT.

This rearrangement joins TRBV9 to TRBJ2-5, with D perhaps matching TRBD1 (5 bases). V was shortened by 0 bases and J by 5 bases, with 11 bases between the two germline ends. Germline lookup yields CDR1 SGDLS and CDR2 YYNGEE. The CDR3 consists of 14 residues. The CDR3 coding sequence is TGTGCCAGCAGCGTAGAGGGGATGAAGGAGACCCAGTACTTC. Translation: CASSVEGMKETQYF. Variable domain in full (rest from reference TRBV9 and TRBJ2-5): DSGVTQTPKHLITATGQRVTLRCSPRSGDLSVYWYQQSLDQGLQFLIQYYNGEERAKGNILERFSAQQFPDLHSELNLSSLELGDSALYFCASSVEGMKETQYFGPGTRLLVL.

This chain connects TRBV19 to TRBJ1-5, with 9 bases matching TRBD1. V was clipped by 3 bases and J by 1 base; unmatched bases: 1. The germline CDR1 and CDR2 sequences are LNHDA and SQIVND (reference sequence). CDR3 length: 15 residues. The CDR3 sequence: CASSMGQGSNQPQHF. The CDR3 DNA reads TGTGCCAGTAGTATGGGACAGGGAAGCAATCAGCCCCAGCATTTT.

The chain uses TRBV4-1 and TRBJ2-1, with 8 bases fitting TRBD2. This CDR3 has 16 residues. Germline V gene lookup returns CDR1 MGHRA and CDR2 YSYEKL. The trim removed 1 base at V and 5 bases at J, leaving 7 bases unmatched. In nucleotides, the CDR3 is TGCGCCAGCAGCCAAGGGGTAGCGGGATTGAACAATGAGCAGTTCTTC. It encodes CASSQGVAGLNNEQFF.

The chain has TRBV5-6 and TRBJ2-3; 8 nucleotides match TRBD2. Germline CDR1 reads SGHDT; CDR2 reads YYEEEE. The CDR3 extends over 14 amino acids. V shed 4 bases, J shed 4 bases, and the junction held 5 bases outside the gene matches. The CDR3 loop is CASSQGAGADTQYF. CDR3 nucleotides: TGTGCCAGCAGCCAAGGAGCGGGGGCAGATACGCAGTATTTT.

The chain recombines TRBV19 with TRBJ2-7; 8 positions agree with TRBD1. V trimming: 11 bases; J trimming: 6 bases; junction bases outside the gene matches: 12. The germline CDR1 and CDR2 sequences are LNHDA and SQIVND (reference sequence). The CDR3 loop spans 13 amino acids. The CDR3 loop is CAPGGRGRAEQYF. CDR3 sequence (DNA): TGTGCCCCTGGCGGCAGGGGGCGTGCCGAGCAGTACTTC.

The chain employs TRBV29-1 and TRBJ1-1; D gene ambiguous. The V gene lost 6 bases and the J gene lost 3 bases, with 5 bases spanning the gap. The V gene's germline CDR1 is SQVTM and CDR2 ANQGSEA. This CDR3 contains 10 residues. CDR3 protein: CSVVYTEAFF. The CDR3 DNA sequence: TGCAGCGTCGTCTACACTGAAGCTTTCTTT.

The chain has TRBV11-3 and TRBJ1-3; weak D call: TRBD1 (5 bases). Germline V CDR1 and CDR2: SGHNT, YENEEA. The V end was cut by 5 bases, the J end by 8 bases, with 10 bases between. The length of the CDR3 is 12 residues. CDR3 DNA: TGTGCCAGCAGCCGCTCGGGGGACACCATATATTTT. Protein sequence: CASSRSGDTIYF.

The chain links TRBV6-1 to TRBJ2-5; D uncertain. CDR3 length: 13 residues. The V gene's germline CDR1 is MNHNS and CDR2 SASEGT. The V end lost 6 bases, the J end lost 2 bases, and 10 bases lay between the germline ends. CDR3 in DNA: TGTGCCAGCAGCGCCCCAGGACAAGAGACCCAGTACTTC. Translation: CASSAPGQETQYF.

The chain employs TRBV9 and TRBJ2-7; D call uncertain. The CDR3 consists of 13 residues. The germline CDR1 and CDR2 sequences are SGDLS and YYNGEE. Trimming stripped 2 bases from V and 0 bases from J, with 6 bases between. The CDR3 sequence: CASSVAGSYEQYF. The CDR3 bases are TGTGCCAGCAGCGTGGCAGGCTCCTACGAGCAGTACTTC.

This chain uses TRBV6-5 with TRBJ1-2; 9 bases fit TRBD1. J gave up 3 bases and V 4 bases, and 3 bases lay outside the gene matches. The CDR3 has 14 residues. The germline CDR1 and CDR2 sequences are MNHEY and SVGAGI. CDR3 in amino acids: CASSFRQGDYGYTF. CDR3 nucleotide sequence: TGTGCCAGCAGTTTCCGACAGGGGGACTATGGCTACACCTTC.

V gene TRBV11-2 combines with J gene TRBJ2-2; D is unresolved. Germline CDR1 and CDR2: SGHAT and FQNNGV. Trimming removed 3 bases at V and 2 bases at J, with 7 bases between. CDR3 length: 14 residues. DNA of the CDR3: TGTGCCAGCAGCTTTGGGCAAAACACCGGGGAGCTGTTTTTT. Protein sequence: CASSFGQNTGELFF.

The CDR3 spells CASSLGGAGADTQYF. The DNA of the CDR3 is TGCGCCAGCAGCTTGGGCGGGGCGGGTGCAGATACGCAGTATTTT. The V call is TRBV5-1, the J call TRBJ2-3; TRBD2 might be the D (6 bases). The V end was cut by 0 bases, the J end by 4 bases, with 12 bases between. The CDR3 has 15 amino acids. Germline V gene sequence: CDR1 SGHRS, CDR2 YFSETQ.

The chain recombines TRBV19 with TRBJ2-1, with TRBD1 matching 9 bases. V lost 10 bases and J lost 7; bases outside the gene matches: 11. Germline CDR1 is LNHDA and CDR2 is SQIVND (reference sequence). The CDR3 is 14 amino acids. The CDR3 loop reads CATRRGGTGNEQFF. For the CDR3, the DNA is TGTGCCACCCGAAGGGGAGGGACAGGGAATGAGCAGTTCTTC.

The gene calls are TRBV10-3 and TRBJ1-4; 7 bases agree with TRBD1. CDR1 is ENHRY and CDR2 is SYGVKD in the germline V gene. Trimming at V came to 4 bases and at J to 2 bases, leaving 10 bases not matched to a gene. The CDR3 loop spans 17 amino acids. The chain's CDR3 is CAISGFPPTGTNEKLFF. The CDR3 nucleotides are TGTGCCATCAGTGGGTTTCCTCCGACAGGGACTAATGAAAAACTGTTTTTT.

The chain joins TRBV30 to TRBJ2-1; 13 bases agree with TRBD2. CDR3 length: 17 residues. Germline CDR1 GTSNPN, CDR2 SVGIG (reference sequence). J lost 6 bases, V lost 1 base, and 9 bases had no gene match. The CDR3 is CAWSAGLAGTYFNEQFF. CDR3 sequence (DNA): TGTGCCTGGAGTGCGGGACTAGCGGGGACTTACTTCAATGAGCAGTTCTTC.

The rearrangement links TRBV6-5 to TRBJ2-7; TRBD2 is a possible D gene (5 bases). The germline gives CDR1 MNHEY, CDR2 SVGAGI. Trimming removed 6 bases from V and 8 bases from J, with 20 bases in between. This CDR3 region has 14 residues. The CDR3 DNA is TGTGCCAGCAGCTCCGGGATGGACCTTACGAAGCAGTACTTC. As protein: CASSSGMDLTKQYF.